A single sample gave rise to the 17 T cell receptor beta chains below, sequenced in a study of T cell changes during pregnancy in multiple sclerosis. Sequenced by immunoSEQ multiplex PCR; TCRdb stores in-frame clones only, minus some. The data hold tens of thousands of clones, with roughly 92% observed a single time. The material sequenced was CD4+ T cells from peripheral blood mononuclear cells, taken in the third trimester of pregnancy. Every receptor here comes from a female donor with multiple sclerosis, enrolled in a pregnancy study.

This chain connects TRBV19 to TRBJ1-2; 8 positions agree with TRBD1. The germline gives CDR1 LNHDA, CDR2 SQIVND (reference sequence). The length of the CDR3 is 13 residues. The V gene end was trimmed by 6 bases and the J gene end by 8 bases; junction bases not matched to a gene: 8. The CDR3 DNA reads as TGTGCCAGTAGCCGGGACAGGTCTAGGGGCTACACCTTC. This gives the protein CASSRDRSRGYTF.

The chain couples TRBV7-2 to TRBJ2-5, with TRBD1 identical over 8 bases. The CDR3 sequence is 15 residues long. Trimming removed 6 bases from V and 5 bases from J; junction bases left unmatched: 11. CDR1 and CDR2 from the germline V gene are SGHTA and FQGNSA. The CDR3 region has the DNA TGTGCCAGCAGTCCTGACAGGGGCCCGAGGGAGACCCAGTACTTC. This gives the protein CASSPDRGPRETQYF.

About this clone itself: Other DNA sequences of this sample code for an identical CDR3. V gene TRBV10-3 combines with J gene TRBJ2-3; 9 bases align to TRBD2. The CDR3 has 14 residues. Trimming cost V 8 bases and J 3 bases; bases outside gene matches: 6. The germline V gene encodes CDR1 ENHRY and CDR2 SYGVKD. CDR3 in DNA: TGTGCCATCTCGGCGGGAGGGCCTACAGATACGCAGTATTTT. This codes for CAISAGGPTDTQYF.

This rearrangement joins TRBV6-1 to TRBJ1-2; TRBD1 matches at 7 bases. The CDR3 loop spans 14 amino acids. From germline, CDR1 is MNHNS and CDR2 SASEGT. Trimming took 10 bases from V and 4 from J; bases not matched to a gene: 12. CDR3 sequence reads: CANLRLGTVYGYTF. The CDR3 DNA reads TGTGCCAACCTACGCCTCGGGACAGTCTATGGCTACACCTTC.

The chain couples TRBV27 to TRBJ1-5; TRBD1 might be the D (5 bases). CDR1 MNHEY and CDR2 SMNVEV come from the germline V gene (reference sequence). The CDR3 is 15 amino acids. V dropped 5 bases and J dropped 3 bases, with 14 bases sitting between them. The CDR3 is CASSPQGGPNQPQHF. CDR3 nucleotides: TGTGCCAGCAGTCCTCAGGGAGGTCCCAATCAGCCCCAGCATTTT.

The V and J genes are TRBV27 and TRBJ2-3; 14 nucleotides line up with TRBD2. V gave up 4 bases and J gave up 1 base; unmatched junction bases: 7. This CDR3 has 18 residues. Per germline, CDR1 MNHEY and CDR2 SMNVEV (reference sequence). DNA for the CDR3: TGTGCCAGCAGTTCGGGACTAGCGGGAGTAGGGGGCACAGATACGCAGTATTTT. Its protein is CASSSGLAGVGGTDTQYF.

V gene TRBV6-1 combines with J gene TRBJ1-2; unclear D gene. V lost 4 bases to trimming and J lost 0 bases, with 9 bases between them. There are 14 residues in the CDR3. Germline V CDR1 and CDR2: MNHNS, SASEGT. CDR3: CASSVETANYGYTF. CDR3 coding DNA: TGTGCCAGCAGTGTAGAGACTGCTAACTATGGCTACACCTTC.

The chain uses TRBV4-2 and TRBJ2-4; no definite D call. Germline V lookup: CDR1 LGHNA, CDR2 YNFKEQ. The CDR3 runs 15 residues. Trimming took 0 bases from V and 0 from J, leaving 6 bases between them. CDR3 residues: CASSQDILAKNIQYF. DNA for the CDR3: TGTGCCAGCAGCCAAGATATCCTAGCCAAAAACATTCAGTACTTC.

V is TRBV30 and J is TRBJ2-7; TRBD2 might be the D (6 bases). Germline lookup yields CDR1 GTSNPN and CDR2 SVGIG (reference sequence). V was pared by 8 bases and J by 3 bases, with 14 bases between. The CDR3 contains 12 residues. CDR3 DNA sequence: TGTGCCGGGACCATGGGGGGCTACGAGCAGTACTTC. This sequence encodes CAGTMGGYEQYF.

The chain carries TRBV28 and TRBJ1-5; 10 bases agree with TRBD1. The V and J ends lost 8 bases and 2 bases, in that order; junction bases with no gene match: 6. The CDR3 runs to 15 residues. Germline V gene data show CDR1 as MDHEN and CDR2 as SYDVKM. The CDR3 reads CASARTGGGNQPQHF. The CDR3 DNA reads TGTGCCAGCGCCCGGACAGGGGGGGGCAATCAGCCCCAGCATTTT.

The chain is built from TRBV28 and TRBJ1-3, with 8 bases matching TRBD1. V lost 5 bases to trimming and J lost 3 bases; unmatched junction nucleotides: 9. Looked up from germline, CDR1 is MDHEN and CDR2 is SYDVKM. The CDR3 runs to 16 residues. Here the CDR3 reads CASSPPTGVGGNTIYF. CDR3 nucleotide sequence: TGTGCCAGCAGTCCACCGACAGGGGTTGGTGGAAACACCATATATTTT.

This chain joins TRBV7-2 and TRBJ1-2; D remains ambiguous. V shed 1 base and J shed 9 bases, with 21 bases lying between them. This CDR3 has 16 amino acids. In germline, CDR1 is SGHTA, CDR2 FQGNSA. CDR3 nucleotides: TGTGCCAGCAGCTTAGAGGCAACCGGGGTCGGTGTGAGCTACACCTTC. This gives the protein CASSLEATGVGVSYTF.

The chain joins TRBV11-2 to TRBJ2-7; D is uncertain. This CDR3 has 12 residues. Germline assignment: CDR1 SGHAT and CDR2 FQNNGV. With 2 bases removed from V and 3 bases from J, the gap between germline ends came to 5 bases. Here the CDR3 DNA reads TGTGCCAGCAGCTTATTATTCTACGAGCAGTACTTC. Protein sequence: CASSLLFYEQYF.

The genes are TRBV5-4 and TRBJ2-3; D is possibly TRBD1 (7 bases). Germline V gene sequence: CDR1 SGHNT, CDR2 YYREEE (reference sequence). Trimming stripped 2 bases from V and 0 bases from J, with 16 bases between. The CDR3 has 17 residues. CDR3 DNA: TGTGCCAGCAGCTTAGGAGGGGGCGGACCTAGCACAGATACGCAGTATTTT. Encoded protein: CASSLGGGGPSTDTQYF.

This clone was recorded only once. This rearrangement joins TRBV7-8 to TRBJ2-3, with D possibly matching TRBD1 (6 bases). The ends were cut back, 5 bases at V and 3 bases at J, with 12 bases in the middle. The CDR3 totals 14 residues. Germline V gives CDR1 SGHVS, CDR2 FQNEAQ. The CDR3 is CASSAEGQTDTQYF. CDR3 DNA: TGTGCCAGCAGCGCGGAAGGACAGACAGATACGCAGTATTTT.

This chain joins TRBV11-2 and TRBJ2-2; TRBD2 aligns across 12 bases. The germline gives CDR1 SGHAT, CDR2 FQNNGV. The CDR3 loop spans 19 amino acids. Germline trimming cut 5 bases from V and 0 bases from J; bases unmatched to any gene: 10. CDR3 nucleotide sequence: TGTGCCAGCAGCCGCCTTCGACTAGCGGGAGCCGCGAACACCGGGGAGCTGTTTTTT. This gives the protein CASSRLRLAGAANTGELFF.

The CDR3 DNA sequence: TGCAGCGTTCAATTTACAGATACGCAGTATTTT. Its protein product is CSVQFTDTQYF. This chain uses TRBV29-1 with TRBJ2-3; D uncertain. CDR3 length: 11 residues. Between the trimmed V and J ends, which lost 5 bases and 3 bases, there was a span of 6 bases. Per germline, CDR1 SQVTM and CDR2 ANQGSEA.